This note documents a single T cell receptor (beta chain) sequence. Its matching antigen is unknown. The sample comes from a study of T cells in narcolepsy. Generated by immunoSEQ multiplex PCR, the TCRdb table keeps only in-frame clones and is missing some. The sample contains about 27,000 clones, about four fifths of which appear only once. Broader study findings: Healthy controls reportedly lacked the autoreactive clonotypes serially found in patients' blood.

CDR1 is MGHRA, CDR2 YSYEKL, per germline. V trimming: 4 bases; J trimming: 5 bases; junction bases outside the gene matches: 9. CDR3 size: 16 residues. The sample was memory (CD45RA-) CD4+ T cells from blood. The V and J genes are TRBV4-1 and TRBJ1-4; 8 nucleotides agree with TRBD1. This receptor was obtained from a human donor in good health. CDR3 sequence (DNA): TGCGCCAGCAGCCGCCAGGGGGGACAGGCAAATGAAAAACTGTTTTTT. It encodes CASSRQGGQANEKLFF.